The text below deals with one TCR beta chain. The data were produced by immunoSEQ multiplex PCR, yet TCRdb's version contains in-frame clones alone and is incomplete. The sample includes 65,000 to 95,000 clones, 90% to 95% of them seen just once. This entry belongs to a study of OX40 agonist ivuxolimab in advanced cancers. Study-wide background: Patients were roughly 83% male with ages roughly 23 to 85, mean roughly 64.

Germline CDR1 SGHRS, CDR2 YFSETQ. This CDR3 has 15 residues. Trimming left V 1 base short and J 0 bases short, with 7 bases between. The input for sequencing was CD4+ or CD8+ T cells sorted from blood, taken in a trial of the OX40 agonist ivuxolimab. The TCR originated in an adult with an advanced solid tumor such as melanoma, head and neck, liver or kidney cancer. The chain uses TRBV5-1 and TRBJ2-2; D not certain. CDR3 nucleotides: TGCGCCAGCAGCTTGTTGGGATCGAACACCGGGGAGCTGTTTTTT. It yields the protein CASSLLGSNTGELFF.